Below are 29 T cell receptor beta chains sequenced from a single sample in a study of blood T cells in healthy people across ages. A second 7 to 11 cycle PCR used barcoded and J-beta primers. TCRdb recomputed calls from the 5' RACE reads with MiXCR, one row per CDR3 protein. The sample includes roughly 720,000 distinct CDR3 sequences, approximately 53% of them seen just once. Material for sequencing was blood. These receptors were collected from a man aged 80 or over in good health.

The chain has TRBV10-3 and TRBJ1-6, with D uncertain. The ends were cut back, 5 bases at V and 5 bases at J, with 10 bases in the middle. The CDR3 is 14 amino acids. Germline CDR1 and CDR2: ENHRY and SYGVKD. CDR3 DNA: TGTGCCATCAGTCCCGGGCGGGATAATTCACCCCTCCACTTT. Protein sequence: CAISPGRDNSPLHF.

The J gene is TRBJ2-1, the V gene TRBV6-2 or TRBV6-3; 9 bases are a match to TRBD2. Germline CDR1 reads MNHEY; CDR2 reads SVGEGT. This CDR3 comprises 19 residues. The trim removed 10 bases at V and 2 bases at J, leaving 21 bases unmatched. The CDR3: CATGSPDRRAGGPYNEQFF. CDR3 DNA sequence: TGTGCCACCGGGTCCCCGGACCGGAGAGCGGGAGGACCCTACAATGAGCAGTTCTTC.

This chain uses TRBV14 with TRBJ1-1; D not resolved. CDR3 size: 13 residues. Between the trimmed V and J ends, which lost 0 bases and 4 bases, there was a span of 6 bases. Looked up from germline, CDR1 is SGHDN and CDR2 is FVKESK. In DNA, the CDR3 is TGTGCCAGCAGCCAAGATTGGAGCACTGAAGCTTTCTTT. This gives the protein CASSQDWSTEAFF.

The chain recombines TRBV29-1 with TRBJ1-1; D not certain. Germline assignment: CDR1 SQVTM and CDR2 ANQGSEA. Trimming stripped 5 bases from V and 0 bases from J, with 10 bases between. This CDR3 contains 13 residues. The CDR3, as DNA: TGCAGCGTTAGGACGGGCATGAACACTGAAGCTTTCTTT. Translation gives CSVRTGMNTEAFF.

The CDR3 coding sequence is TGTGCCAGCAGTTACTCGATCGCGACAGCTGGGGCCAACGTCCTGACTTTC. Protein sequence: CASSYSIATAGANVLTF. The chain employs TRBV6-6 and TRBJ2-6; D perhaps matches TRBD1 (5 bases). The germline gives CDR1 MNHNY, CDR2 SVGAGI (reference sequence). This CDR3 spans 17 amino acids. Deletions cut 0 bases from V and 2 bases from J, with 11 bases between.

This clonotype was seen more than once but under ten times. The V call is TRBV10-3, the J call TRBJ2-5, with D hard to call. V lost 6 bases to trimming and J lost 1 base, with 6 bases between them. The CDR3 consists of 12 residues. Germline loops: CDR1 ENHRY, CDR2 SYGVKD. CDR3 sequence reads: CAISDRQETQYF. CDR3 coding DNA: TGTGCCATCAGCGACCGCCAAGAGACCCAGTACTTC.

This clonotype occurred a few times. V and J are TRBV27 and TRBJ2-4; D assignment may be TRBD1 or TRBD2 (5 bases each). V was trimmed by 4 bases and J by 2 bases, leaving 9 bases between them. This CDR3 comprises 14 residues. Germline CDR1 reads MNHEY; CDR2 reads SMNVEV (reference sequence). The CDR3 DNA reads as TGTGCCAGCAGTTGGGGGAGAACCAAAAACATTCAGTACTTC. Translation: CASSWGRTKNIQYF.

The CDR3 sequence: CASSSQGAHYNEQFF. The CDR3 nucleotides are TGTGCCAGCAGTTCACAGGGGGCACACTACAATGAGCAGTTCTTC. The chain combines TRBV6-1 with TRBJ2-1; TRBD1 agrees at 9 bases. CDR1 is MNHNS and CDR2 is SASEGT in the germline V gene. This CDR3 is built from 15 residues. V lost 5 bases to trimming and J lost 3 bases; unmatched junction nucleotides: 5.

This chain links TRBV20-1 with TRBJ2-1; the D call may be TRBD1 or TRBD2 (5 bases each). Deletions cut 7 bases from V and 10 bases from J, with 26 bases between. The CDR3 has 15 residues. The V gene's germline CDR1 is DFQATT and CDR2 SNEGSKA (reference sequence). The CDR3 loop is CSGRSQQLQWDEQFF. The CDR3 DNA is TGCAGTGGGAGGTCACAGCAACTTCAATGGGACGAGCAGTTCTTC.

In this sample, this clonotype turned up once. The chain links TRBV14 to TRBJ2-7; D uncertain. Trimming shortened V by 0 bases and J by 0 bases, and 9 bases separated the two germline ends. The CDR3 extends over 15 amino acids. Germline V gives CDR1 SGHDN, CDR2 FVKESK. The CDR3 region has the DNA TGTGCCAGCAGCCAAGAATCCGTGACCTCCTACGAGCAGTACTTC. Amino acid sequence: CASSQESVTSYEQYF.

This rearrangement joins TRBV7-9 to TRBJ2-3; 9 nucleotides agree with TRBD2. Germline V gene data show CDR1 as SEHNR and CDR2 as FQNEAQ (reference sequence). The CDR3 sequence is 18 residues long. V lost 5 bases to trimming and J lost 14 bases; unmatched junction nucleotides: 26. In nucleotides, the CDR3 is TGTGCCAGCAGCACCCTCGTGGGTCGTAGCGGGAGTGCCAGATACGCGTATTTT. Amino acids: CASSTLVGRSGSARYAYF.

This clonotype turned up a few times. This rearrangement joins TRBV4-2 to TRBJ1-6, with D hard to call. CDR3 length: 17 residues. Germline loops: CDR1 LGHNA, CDR2 YNFKEQ. V was clipped by 0 bases and J by 0 bases, with 9 bases between them. The CDR3 DNA reads as TGTGCCAGCAGCCAAGATCCCGGGAGCTCCTATAATTCACCCCTCCACTTT. It encodes CASSQDPGSSYNSPLHF.

This chain joins TRBV20-1 and TRBJ2-5, with 8 bases that match TRBD1. The CDR3 loop spans 14 amino acids. V trimming: 6 bases; J trimming: 6 bases; junction bases outside the gene matches: 12. CDR1 and CDR2 (germline): DFQATT, SNEGSKA (reference sequence). The DNA of the CDR3 is TGCAGTGCGACCCGGACAGGGAATTTACAGACCCAGTACTTC. It codes for CSATRTGNLQTQYF.

The chain has TRBV24-1 and TRBJ2-1; D might be TRBD2 (6 bases). Trimming shortened V by 3 bases and J by 7 bases, and 12 bases separated the two germline ends. Germline V CDR1 and CDR2: KGHDR, SFDVKD. This CDR3 is built from 14 residues. CDR3 in DNA: TGTGCCACCAGTGATGGTCTAGCGAATAATGAGCAGTTCTTC. Its translation: CATSDGLANNEQFF.

The chain recombines TRBV3-1 with TRBJ2-1, with 7 positions matching TRBD2. V shed 0 bases, J shed 6 bases, and the junction held 2 bases outside the gene matches. This CDR3 contains 14 residues. CDR1 and CDR2 (germline): LGHDT, YNNKEL (reference sequence). The CDR3 is CASSQEGGSNEQFF. The CDR3 nucleotides are TGTGCCAGCAGCCAAGAGGGGGGGAGCAATGAGCAGTTCTTC.

This clonotype was counted between two and nine times. The rearrangement joins TRBV12-3 or TRBV12-4 to TRBJ2-1, with 12 bases fitting TRBD2. The CDR3 has 16 amino acids. Trimming cost V 5 bases and J 7 bases; bases outside gene matches: 9. The DNA for the CDR3 is TGTGCCAGCAGTCGTACCCCCGGGACTAGCGGGAATGAGCAGTTCTTC. Residues: CASSRTPGTSGNEQFF.

V usage is TRBV3-1 and J usage is TRBJ1-1; D possibly corresponds to TRBD1 (5 bases). V dropped 1 base and J dropped 7 bases, with 10 bases sitting between them. CDR1 LGHDT and CDR2 YNNKEL come from the germline V gene (reference sequence). The CDR3 totals 13 residues. Here the CDR3 reads CASSQVSQGEAFF. DNA of the CDR3: TGTGCCAGCAGCCAAGTCTCCCAGGGTGAAGCTTTCTTT. Complete variable domain (other parts from reference TRBV3-1 and TRBJ1-1): DTAVSQTPKYLVTQMGNDKSIKCEQNLGHDTMYWYKQDSKKFLKIMFSYNNKELIINETVPNRFSPKSPDKAHLNLHINSLELGDSAVYFCASSQVSQGEAFFGQGTRLTVV.

This clonotype turned up a few times. The chain carries TRBV29-1 and TRBJ2-5, with a weak D call TRBD1 (6 bases). Trimming removed 7 bases from V and 0 bases from J, with 12 bases in between. In germline, CDR1 is SQVTM, CDR2 ANQGSEA. The CDR3 is 13 residues long. The CDR3 nucleotides are TGCAGCGCTGGGGGACACTACCAAGAGACCCAGTACTTC. Amino acid sequence: CSAGGHYQETQYF.

This clonotype was seen a few times. The gene calls are TRBV10-3 and TRBJ1-2, with no clear D. The ends were cut back, 3 bases at V and 7 bases at J, with 9 bases in the middle. The germline V gene encodes CDR1 ENHRY and CDR2 SYGVKD. This CDR3 has 12 residues. In DNA form, the CDR3 reads TGTGCCATCAGTGAAACAGATGGTGGCTACACCTTC. This codes for CAISETDGGYTF.

The CDR3 nucleotides read TGTGCCATCAGTGAGTCCACCACCCAGAACGAGCAGTACTTC. Its protein product is CAISESTTQNEQYF. The chain uses TRBV10-3 and TRBJ2-7, with D hard to call. V shed 0 bases and J shed 5 bases, with 11 bases lying between them. Germline V gene data show CDR1 as ENHRY and CDR2 as SYGVKD. The CDR3 consists of 14 residues.

The gene calls are TRBV9 and TRBJ2-3, with unresolved D. V lost 4 bases to trimming and J lost 7 bases, with 10 bases between them. The CDR3 covers 12 residues. Germline CDR1 reads SGDLS; CDR2 reads YYNGEE. The DNA of the CDR3 is TGTGCCAGCAGCCCTCTCGGCTATACGCAGTATTTT. It translates to CASSPLGYTQYF.

The chain joins TRBV2 to TRBJ1-1; possibly TRBD1 for D (5 bases). This CDR3 is 13 amino acids long. Looked up from germline, CDR1 is SNHLY and CDR2 is FYNNEI. Trimming took off 7 bases at V and 5 bases at J, with 14 bases between the two ends. The CDR3 bases are TGTGCCAGCATGGACACGGGGGGGACTGAAGCTTTCTTT. Protein sequence: CASMDTGGTEAFF.

This clonotype came up a few times. The chain recombines TRBV7-2 with TRBJ2-1; 7 bases agree with TRBD1. V shed 2 bases and J 5 bases; nucleotides not matched to a gene: 6. The CDR3 length is 15 residues. Germline CDR1 is SGHTA and CDR2 is FQGNSA. The CDR3 sequence: CASSLWLGQNNEQFF. DNA of the CDR3: TGTGCCAGCAGCTTATGGCTGGGACAGAACAATGAGCAGTTCTTC.

V usage is TRBV24-1 and J usage is TRBJ1-1, with TRBD1 as a possible D gene (5 bases). The ends were cut back, 5 bases at V and 1 base at J, with 7 bases in the middle. Germline assignment: CDR1 KGHDR and CDR2 SFDVKD. The CDR3 totals 13 residues. The chain's CDR3 is CATSGTGNTEAFF. As DNA, the CDR3 is TGTGCCACCAGTGGAACAGGGAACACTGAAGCTTTCTTT.

V gene TRBV20-1 combines with J gene TRBJ2-7; D is perhaps TRBD1 or TRBD2 (6 bases each). The ends were cut back, 6 bases at V and 6 bases at J, with 21 bases in the middle. The CDR3 is 14 amino acids. Germline V lookup: CDR1 DFQATT, CDR2 SNEGSKA (reference sequence). CDR3 in DNA: TGCAGTGCCGACCCGGGGGCAGGCGGGGTCGAGCAGTACTTC. It encodes CSADPGAGGVEQYF.

This clonotype was detected a few times. The chain combines TRBV29-1 with TRBJ1-2, with a weak D call TRBD1 (5 bases). Trimming pared 0 bases from V and 3 bases from J, leaving 8 bases between. The V gene's germline CDR1 is SQVTM and CDR2 ANQGSEA. CDR3 length: 13 residues. In DNA form, the CDR3 reads TGCAGCGTTGAAGATTGGGGCGACTATGGCTACACCTTC. Residues: CSVEDWGDYGYTF.

The V gene is TRBV20-1, the J gene TRBJ2-1, with 11 bases identical to TRBD2. CDR3 size: 18 residues. J gave up 6 bases and V 2 bases, and 15 bases lay outside the gene matches. Germline CDR1 reads DFQATT; CDR2 reads SNEGSKA (reference sequence). CDR3 sequence reads: CSARLPRPSGRSSNEQFF. Written as DNA, the CDR3 is TGCAGTGCTAGATTACCCCGACCTAGCGGGAGGTCTAGCAATGAGCAGTTCTTC.

The rearrangement links TRBV20-1 to TRBJ2-4, with 8 positions matching TRBD2. CDR1 is DFQATT, CDR2 SNEGSKA, per germline (reference sequence). V shed 0 bases and J 13 bases; nucleotides not matched to a gene: 17. The CDR3 contains 16 residues. CDR3 protein: CSAREYSGSHSREQYF. As DNA, the CDR3 is TGCAGTGCTAGAGAGTACAGCGGGAGTCATTCGAGGGAGCAGTACTTC.

As to this clonotype: The junction departs from the called germline gene at one end, perhaps through a read error. The V call is TRBV11-2, the J call TRBJ2-7, with D maybe TRBD1 (6 bases). This CDR3 has 14 residues. Germline assignment: CDR1 SGHAT and CDR2 FQNNGV. DNA for the CDR3: TGTGCCAGCAGCTCAGGGACACGGTCCTACGAGCGGTACTTC. It encodes CASSSGTRSYERYF. Drawing the rest from reference TRBV11-2 and TRBJ2-7, the complete variable domain is EAGVAQSPRYKIIEKRQSVAFWCNPISGHATLYWYQQILGQGPKLLIQFQNNGVVDDSQLPKDRFSAERLKGVDSTLKIQPAKLEDSAVYLCASSSGTRSYERYFGPGTRLTVT.